This passage covers 21 T cell receptor beta chains from one sample sequenced in a study of blood T cells in healthy people across ages. Primed by a sample-barcoded 5' primer and a J-beta primer mix, a second PCR proceeded for roughly 7 to 11 cycles. TCRdb reprocessed the 5' RACE reads via MiXCR and lists one record per CDR3 protein. Of 1.5 million to 2 million distinct CDR3 sequences in the sample, around 36% were seen once. Sequenced sample: blood. The source of these receptors is a woman aged 25 to 39 in good health.

This clonotype was recorded at least ten times. The genes are TRBV7-9 and TRBJ1-2, with 7 bases identical to TRBD1. The V gene end was trimmed by 5 bases and the J gene end by 2 bases; junction bases not matched to a gene: 8. CDR3 length: 15 residues. CDR1 is SEHNR, CDR2 FQNEAQ, per germline (reference sequence). The CDR3 nucleotides are TGTGCCAGCAGCCAAGGGACAGTCGAAAACTATGGCTACACCTTC. It yields the protein CASSQGTVENYGYTF.

The chain is built from TRBV5-1 and TRBJ2-1; TRBD1 is a possible D gene (5 bases). Between the trimmed V and J ends, which lost 2 bases and 10 bases, there was a span of 13 bases. This CDR3 is 13 amino acids long. Germline V gene data show CDR1 as SGHRS and CDR2 as YFSETQ. The CDR3 loop reads CASSFAGSGEQFF. For the CDR3, the DNA is TGCGCCAGCAGCTTCGCCGGGTCAGGGGAGCAGTTCTTC.

The rearrangement links TRBV7-2 to TRBJ2-3, with 8 bases aligning to TRBD1. With 7 bases clipped from V and 0 bases from J, the junction kept 9 bases outside the gene matches. This CDR3 comprises 16 residues. Germline CDR1 reads SGHTA; CDR2 reads FQGNSA. CDR3 nucleotides: TGTGCCAGCACCCTACTCGGGACAGGCAGCACAGATACGCAGTATTTT. As protein: CASTLLGTGSTDTQYF. Supplemented by reference TRBV7-2 and TRBJ2-3, the full variable domain reads GAGVSQSPSNKVTEKGKDVELRCDPISGHTALYWYRQSLGQGLEFLIYFQGNSAPDKSGLPSDRFSAERTGGSVSTLTIQRTQQEDSAVYLCASTLLGTGSTDTQYFGPGTRLTVL.

V gene TRBV7-9 combines with J gene TRBJ2-5, with TRBD1 matching 9 bases. CDR1 is SEHNR, CDR2 FQNEAQ, per germline (reference sequence). After removal of 0 bases from V and 4 bases from J, the junction contained 6 bases not matched to a gene. The CDR3 is 16 amino acids. CDR3 nucleotides: TGTGCCAGCAGCTTAGCCCGGGACAGGGTGCGAGAGACCCAGTACTTC. Translating it yields CASSLARDRVRETQYF.

This clonotype has more than one count but fewer than ten. V gene TRBV7-2 combines with J gene TRBJ1-5; D is unclear. With 1 base removed from V and 6 bases from J, the gap between germline ends came to 7 bases. From germline, CDR1 is SGHTA and CDR2 FQGNSA. This CDR3 region has 13 residues. This CDR3 reads CASSLGTAQPQHF. The CDR3 DNA follows: TGTGCCAGCAGCTTAGGTACGGCTCAGCCCCAGCATTTT. Full variable domain (remainder filled in from reference TRBV7-2 and TRBJ1-5): GAGVSQSPSNKVTEKGKDVELRCDPISGHTALYWYRQSLGQGLEFLIYFQGNSAPDKSGLPSDRFSAERTGGSVSTLTIQRTQQEDSAVYLCASSLGTAQPQHFGDGTRLSIL.

V is TRBV10-3 and J is TRBJ2-7; a weak D match, TRBD1 (5 bases). Trimming took 10 bases from V and 3 from J, leaving 25 bases between them. The germline V gene has CDR1 ENHRY and CDR2 SYGVKD. The CDR3 is 16 residues long. The CDR3 here is CATPYRPKDPCYEQYF. CDR3 nucleotides: TGTGCCACCCCTTACAGGCCAAAAGATCCCTGCTACGAGCAGTACTTC.

This clonotype was seen only once. The rearrangement links TRBV7-9 to TRBJ2-1, with D unresolved. With 8 bases removed from V and 0 bases from J, the gap between germline ends came to 11 bases. The CDR3 sequence is 14 residues long. Germline CDR1 is SEHNR and CDR2 is FQNEAQ (reference sequence). The CDR3 protein is CASLRMTSYNEQFF. The DNA for the CDR3 is TGTGCCAGCCTGCGAATGACCTCCTACAATGAGCAGTTCTTC.

V and J are TRBV7-9 and TRBJ2-5; TRBD2 matches 7 bases. The ends lost 5 bases at V and 5 bases at J; junction bases unmatched: 11. Germline CDR1 reads SEHNR; CDR2 reads FQNEAQ (reference sequence). CDR3 length: 15 amino acids. CDR3 in DNA: TGTGCCAGCAGCGCTACTGGCGGGGGTTTCGAGACCCAGTACTTC. It specifies CASSATGGGFETQYF.

This clonotype was seen a few times. The chain uses TRBV11-2 and TRBJ2-5; TRBD2 is a possible D gene (7 bases). The germline V and J ends were trimmed by 3 bases and 8 bases, with 16 bases remaining between them. CDR3 size: 14 residues. In germline, CDR1 is SGHAT, CDR2 FQNNGV. The CDR3 sequence: CASSFEGGPVTQYF. As DNA, the CDR3 is TGTGCCAGCAGCTTCGAGGGGGGGCCGGTCACCCAGTACTTC. Using reference TRBV11-2 and TRBJ2-5 for the parts outside the CDR3, the full variable domain is EAGVAQSPRYKIIEKRQSVAFWCNPISGHATLYWYQQILGQGPKLLIQFQNNGVVDDSQLPKDRFSAERLKGVDSTLKIQPAKLEDSAVYLCASSFEGGPVTQYFGPGTRLLVL.

This clonotype was observed a handful of times. The genes are TRBV7-9 and TRBJ2-1; tentatively, D is TRBD2 (10 bases). The CDR3 runs 19 residues. V shed 3 bases and J shed 8 bases, with 29 bases lying between them. Per the germline V gene, CDR1 is SEHNR and CDR2 is FQNEAQ (reference sequence). The CDR3 DNA reads as TGTGCCAGCAGCTTCCCGGGACAGGGTGCTAGCGGGGGTCGAGATGAGCAGTTCTTC. This translates into CASSFPGQGASGGRDEQFF.

The chain uses TRBV12-3 or TRBV12-4 and TRBJ1-2; a possible D gene is TRBD1 (5 bases). The CDR3 contains 13 residues. V was cut by 5 bases and J by 5 bases, with 12 bases left in between. Here the CDR3 DNA reads TGTGCCAGCAGTCCGGGGCGGCGGTATGGCTACACCTTC. Protein sequence: CASSPGRRYGYTF.

The chain is built from TRBV30 and TRBJ1-4; D remains ambiguous. This CDR3 is 12 amino acids long. CDR1 is GTSNPN, CDR2 SVGIG, per germline (reference sequence). Between the trimmed V and J ends, which lost 4 bases and 7 bases, there was a span of 10 bases. The CDR3 sequence: CAWTRPGEKLFF. The CDR3 nucleotides are TGTGCCTGGACGCGTCCCGGTGAAAAACTGTTTTTT. Based on the CDR3 plus reference TRBV30 and TRBJ1-4, the full variable domain is SQTIHQWPATLVQPVGSPLSLECTVEGTSNPNLYWYRQAAGRGLQLLFYSVGIGQISSEVPQNLSASRPQDRQFILSSKKLLLSDSGFYLCAWTRPGEKLFFGSGTQLSVL.

The chain joins TRBV3-1 to TRBJ2-7; no definite D call. Germline CDR1 is LGHDT and CDR2 is YNNKEL (reference sequence). V gave up 5 bases and J gave up 4 bases, with 15 bases separating them. The CDR3 has 14 residues. The CDR3 DNA is TGTGCCAGCAGCAACGGACCGACCTTATACGAGCAGTACTTC. Translated: CASSNGPTLYEQYF.

J is TRBJ2-5 and V is TRBV2; 7 positions agree with TRBD2. The CDR3 spans 18 residues. V gave up 1 base and J gave up 3 bases; unmatched junction bases: 14. Per the germline V gene, CDR1 is SNHLY and CDR2 is FYNNEI. CDR3 region: CASSEDERGRQFKETQYF. CDR3 sequence (DNA): TGTGCCAGCAGTGAAGACGAGCGGGGCCGGCAATTCAAAGAGACCCAGTACTTC.

This clonotype turned up a few times. This chain uses TRBV18 with TRBJ2-1; 7 bases are shared with TRBD2. The CDR3 has 14 residues. Germline trimming cut 6 bases from V and 6 bases from J; bases unmatched to any gene: 8. CDR1 is KGHSH, CDR2 LQKENI, per germline. CDR3 amino acids: CASSRGLEGNEQFF. The DNA for the CDR3 is TGTGCCAGCTCCCGAGGACTAGAGGGCAATGAGCAGTTCTTC.

This clonotype showed up just a few times. A junction end diverges from the germline sequence, so it may reflect a read error. This sequence joins TRBV11-2 and TRBJ2-7; 8 positions match TRBD2. The CDR3 runs to 14 residues. Per germline, CDR1 SGHAT and CDR2 FQNNGV. CDR3 in DNA: TGTACCAGCAGCTTAGATTTCGGGAGGGCCTTCCCGTACTTC. It encodes CTSSLDFGRAFPYF.

The rearrangement links TRBV4-1 to TRBJ2-1; D possibly corresponds to TRBD2 (7 bases). The better agreement between TRBJ2-7 and the DNA end casts doubt on the J call. This CDR3 comprises 15 residues. Germline V gene sequence: CDR1 MGHRA, CDR2 YSYEKL. CDR3 sequence: CASSQPGGSYNEQYF. CDR3 sequence (DNA): TGCGCCAGCAGCCAACCGGGGGGCTCCTACAATGAGCAGTACTTC.

Comments on this clonotype: A much larger clone is a single base away; this may be a read error. The chain couples TRBV20-1 to TRBJ1-2; 10 bases agree with TRBD1. From germline, CDR1 is DFQATT and CDR2 SNEGSKA (reference sequence). CDR3 length: 14 amino acids. With V trimmed by 5 bases and J by 8 bases, 11 bases remained unmatched. The CDR3 spells CSAERTGGGRGYTF. The CDR3 DNA is TGCAGTGCTGAACGGACAGGGGGAGGGCGAGGCTACACCTTC.

This clonotype turned up a few times. The chain combines TRBV2 with TRBJ2-7, with D perhaps TRBD1 (7 bases). The CDR3 contains 14 residues. Germline V CDR1 and CDR2: SNHLY, FYNNEI. V was shortened by 7 bases and J by 4 bases, with 17 bases between the two germline ends. CDR3 amino acids: CASIGGGAPYEQYF. DNA for the CDR3: TGTGCCAGCATTGGAGGGGGCGCGCCTTACGAGCAGTACTTC.

The V call is TRBV27, the J call TRBJ2-6; D uncertain. The CDR3 runs 14 residues. CDR1 MNHEY and CDR2 SMNVEV come from the germline V gene (reference sequence). With 6 bases removed from V and 4 bases from J, the gap between germline ends came to 10 bases. CDR3 nucleotides: TGTGCCAGCAGCGGGTTAGGAGGGGCCAACGTCCTGACTTTC. This gives the protein CASSGLGGANVLTF.

Regarding this clonotype: The junction and the germline gene differ at one end; a read error may be behind it. This sequence joins TRBV18 and TRBJ1-2; tentative D call: TRBD1 (6 bases). The CDR3 loop spans 13 amino acids. The germline V gene encodes CDR1 KGHSH and CDR2 LQKENI. In DNA, the CDR3 is TGTGCCAGCGCACCACTGGGGGGGGCTGGCTACACCTTC. This translates into CASAPLGGAGYTF.